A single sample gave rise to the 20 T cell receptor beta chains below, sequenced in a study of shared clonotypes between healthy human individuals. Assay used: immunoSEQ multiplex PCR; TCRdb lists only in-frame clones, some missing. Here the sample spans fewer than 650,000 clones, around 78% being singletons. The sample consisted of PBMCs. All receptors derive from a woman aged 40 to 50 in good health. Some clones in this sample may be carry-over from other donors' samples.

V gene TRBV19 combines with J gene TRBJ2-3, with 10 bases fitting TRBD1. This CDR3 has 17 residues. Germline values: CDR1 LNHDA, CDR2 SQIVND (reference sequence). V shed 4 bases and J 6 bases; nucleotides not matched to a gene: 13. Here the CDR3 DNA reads TGTGCCAGTAGTACCGGACAGGGGGTTTCGGTCGTGGATACGCAGTATTTT. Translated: CASSTGQGVSVVDTQYF. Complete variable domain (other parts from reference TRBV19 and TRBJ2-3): DGGITQSPKYLFRKEGQNVTLSCEQNLNHDAMYWYRQDPGQGLRLIYYSQIVNDFQKGDIAEGYSVSREKKESFPLTVTSAQKNPTAFYLCASSTGQGVSVVDTQYFGPGTRLTVL.

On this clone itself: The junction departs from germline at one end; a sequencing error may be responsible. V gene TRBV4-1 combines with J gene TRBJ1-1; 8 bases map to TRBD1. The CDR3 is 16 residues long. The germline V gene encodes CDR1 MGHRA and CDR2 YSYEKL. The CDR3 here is CACSQDWTGSPTEAFF. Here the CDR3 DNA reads TGCGCCTGCAGCCAAGATTGGACAGGGAGTCCCACTGAAGCTTTCTTT.

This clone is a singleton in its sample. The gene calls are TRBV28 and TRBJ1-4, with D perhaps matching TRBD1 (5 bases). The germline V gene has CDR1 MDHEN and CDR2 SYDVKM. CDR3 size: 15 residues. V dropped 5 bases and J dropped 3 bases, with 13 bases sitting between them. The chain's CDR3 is CASSGGWSSNEKLFF. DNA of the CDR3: TGTGCCAGCAGTGGGGGGTGGTCGTCTAATGAAAAACTGTTTTTT.

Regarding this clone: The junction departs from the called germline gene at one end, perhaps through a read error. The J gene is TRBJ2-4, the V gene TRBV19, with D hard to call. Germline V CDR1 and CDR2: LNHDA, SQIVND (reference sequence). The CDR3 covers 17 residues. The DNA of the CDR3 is TGTGCCAGTAGTAGCTACCGGATACCCTTGGGGAAAACCATTCAGTACTTC. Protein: CASSSYRIPLGKTIQYF.

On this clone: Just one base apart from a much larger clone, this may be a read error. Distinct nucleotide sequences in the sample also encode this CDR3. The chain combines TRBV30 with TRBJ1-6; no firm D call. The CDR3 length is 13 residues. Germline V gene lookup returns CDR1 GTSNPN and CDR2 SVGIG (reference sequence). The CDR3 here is CAWRGSYNSPLHF. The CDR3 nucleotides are TGTGCCTGGAGGGGCTCCTACAATTCACCCCTCCACTTT.

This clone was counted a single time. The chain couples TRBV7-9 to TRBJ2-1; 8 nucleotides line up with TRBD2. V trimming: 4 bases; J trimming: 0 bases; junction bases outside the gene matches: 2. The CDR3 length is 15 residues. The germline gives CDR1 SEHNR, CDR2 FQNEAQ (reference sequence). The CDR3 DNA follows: TGTGCCAGCAGCTCCCTAGCGGGCTCCTACAATGAGCAGTTCTTC. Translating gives CASSSLAGSYNEQFF.

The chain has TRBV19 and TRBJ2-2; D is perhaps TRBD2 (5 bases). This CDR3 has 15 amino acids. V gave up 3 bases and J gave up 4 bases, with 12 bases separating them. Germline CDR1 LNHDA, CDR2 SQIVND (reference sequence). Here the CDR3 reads CASSIGWESTGELFF. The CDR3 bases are TGTGCCAGTAGTATTGGGTGGGAGAGCACCGGGGAGCTGTTTTTT.

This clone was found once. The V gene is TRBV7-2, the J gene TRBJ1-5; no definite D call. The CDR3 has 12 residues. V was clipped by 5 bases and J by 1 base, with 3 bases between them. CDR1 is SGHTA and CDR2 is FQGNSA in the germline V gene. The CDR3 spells CASSPSNQPQHF. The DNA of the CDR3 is TGTGCCAGCAGCCCCAGCAATCAGCCCCAGCATTTT.

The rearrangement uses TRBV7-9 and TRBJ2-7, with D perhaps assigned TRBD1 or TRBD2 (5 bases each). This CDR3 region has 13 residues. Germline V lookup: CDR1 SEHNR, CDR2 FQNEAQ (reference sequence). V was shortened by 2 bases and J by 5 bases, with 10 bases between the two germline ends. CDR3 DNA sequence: TGTGCCAGCAGCTTATCGGGGACCGACGAGCAGTACTTC. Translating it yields CASSLSGTDEQYF.

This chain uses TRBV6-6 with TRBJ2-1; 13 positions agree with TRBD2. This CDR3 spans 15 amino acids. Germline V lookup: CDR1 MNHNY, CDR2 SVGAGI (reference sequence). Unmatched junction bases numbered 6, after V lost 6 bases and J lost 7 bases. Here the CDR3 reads CASRSGTSGKNEQFF. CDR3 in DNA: TGTGCCAGCAGATCCGGGACTAGCGGGAAGAATGAGCAGTTCTTC.

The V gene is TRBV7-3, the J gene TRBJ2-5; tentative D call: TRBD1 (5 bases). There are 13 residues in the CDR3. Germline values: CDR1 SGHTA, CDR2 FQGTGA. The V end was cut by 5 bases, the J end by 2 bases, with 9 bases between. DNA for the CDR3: TGTGCCAGCAGCCTCGACAGACAAGAGACCCAGTACTTC. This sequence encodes CASSLDRQETQYF.

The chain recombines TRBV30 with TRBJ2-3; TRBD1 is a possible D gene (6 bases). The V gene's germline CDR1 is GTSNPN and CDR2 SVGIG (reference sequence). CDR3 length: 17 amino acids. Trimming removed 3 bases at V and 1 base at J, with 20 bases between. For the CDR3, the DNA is TGTGCCTGGAGAGCCCAAGTGGGGGCCGGGGGCACAGATACGCAGTATTTT. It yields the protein CAWRAQVGAGGTDTQYF.

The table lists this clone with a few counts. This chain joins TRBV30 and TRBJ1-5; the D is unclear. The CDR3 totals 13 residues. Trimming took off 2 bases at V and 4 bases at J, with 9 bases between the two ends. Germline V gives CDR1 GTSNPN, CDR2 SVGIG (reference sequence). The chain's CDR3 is CAWSRTRNQPQHF. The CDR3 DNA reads TGTGCCTGGAGTCGAACCAGAAATCAGCCCCAGCATTTT.

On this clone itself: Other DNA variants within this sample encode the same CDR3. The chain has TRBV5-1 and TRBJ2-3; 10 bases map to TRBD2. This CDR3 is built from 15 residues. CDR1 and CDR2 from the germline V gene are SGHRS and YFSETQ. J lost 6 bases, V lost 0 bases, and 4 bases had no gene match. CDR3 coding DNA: TGCGCCAGCAGCTTGGAAGCGGGAGGGCCGGATACGCAGTATTTT. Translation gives CASSLEAGGPDTQYF.

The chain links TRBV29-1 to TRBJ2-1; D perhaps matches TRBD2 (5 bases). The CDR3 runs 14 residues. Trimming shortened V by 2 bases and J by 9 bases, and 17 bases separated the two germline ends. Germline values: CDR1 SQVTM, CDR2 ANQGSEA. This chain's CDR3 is CSVETVGSWSEQFF. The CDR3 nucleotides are TGCAGCGTTGAAACGGTAGGGAGTTGGAGTGAGCAGTTCTTC.

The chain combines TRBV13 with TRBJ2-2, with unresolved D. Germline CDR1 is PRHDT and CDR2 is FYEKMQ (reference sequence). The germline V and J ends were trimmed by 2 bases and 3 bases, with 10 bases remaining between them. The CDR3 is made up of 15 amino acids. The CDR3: CASSLRSPYTGELFF. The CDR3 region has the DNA TGTGCCAGCAGCTTAAGGAGTCCCTACACCGGGGAGCTGTTTTTT. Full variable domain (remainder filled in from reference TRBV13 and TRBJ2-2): AAGVIQSPRHLIKEKRETATLKCYPIPRHDTVYWYQQGPGQDPQFLISFYEKMQSDKGSIPDRFSAQQFSDYHSELNMSSLELGDSALYFCASSLRSPYTGELFFGEGSRLTVL.

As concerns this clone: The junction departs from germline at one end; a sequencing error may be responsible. CDR3 protein: CASSPIGGTSDDEQFF. The CDR3 DNA reads as TGTGCTAGCAGCCCCATAGGTGGGACTAGCGACGATGAGCAGTTCTTC. The gene calls are TRBV7-7 and TRBJ2-1, with 10 bases matching TRBD2. There are 16 residues in the CDR3. Germline V gene sequence: CDR1 SSHAT, CDR2 FNYEAQ (reference sequence).

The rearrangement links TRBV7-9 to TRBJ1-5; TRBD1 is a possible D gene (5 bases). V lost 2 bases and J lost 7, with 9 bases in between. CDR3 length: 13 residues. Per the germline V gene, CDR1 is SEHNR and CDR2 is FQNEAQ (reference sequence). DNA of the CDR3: TGTGCCAGCAGCTTACAGGGTTCCCAGCCCCAGCATTTT. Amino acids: CASSLQGSQPQHF.

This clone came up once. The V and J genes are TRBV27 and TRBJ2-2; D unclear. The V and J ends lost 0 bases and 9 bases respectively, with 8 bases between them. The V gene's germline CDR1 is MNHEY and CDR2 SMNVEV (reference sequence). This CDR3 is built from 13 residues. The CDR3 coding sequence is TGTGCCAGCAGTTTATCGTTAACCAGGGAGCTGTTTTTT. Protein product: CASSLSLTRELFF.

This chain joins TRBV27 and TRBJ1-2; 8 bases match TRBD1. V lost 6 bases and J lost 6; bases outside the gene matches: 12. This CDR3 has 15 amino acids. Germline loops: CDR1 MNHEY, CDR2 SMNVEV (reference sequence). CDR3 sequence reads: CASRMTGAGLDGYTF. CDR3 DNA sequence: TGTGCCAGCAGGATGACAGGGGCAGGGTTGGATGGCTACACCTTC.